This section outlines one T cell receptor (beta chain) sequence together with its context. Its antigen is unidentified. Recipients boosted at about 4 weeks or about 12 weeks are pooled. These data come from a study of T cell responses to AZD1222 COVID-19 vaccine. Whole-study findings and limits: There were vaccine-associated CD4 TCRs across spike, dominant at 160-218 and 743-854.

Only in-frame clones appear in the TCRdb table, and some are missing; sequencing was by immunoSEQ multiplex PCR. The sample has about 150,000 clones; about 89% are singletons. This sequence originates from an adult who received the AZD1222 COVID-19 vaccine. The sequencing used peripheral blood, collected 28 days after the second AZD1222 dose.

The CDR3 region is CASSQVFSNNYEQYF. The DNA of the CDR3 is TGCGCCAGCAGCCAAGTGTTCTCCAACAACTACGAGCAGTACTTC. V gene TRBV4-1 combines with J gene TRBJ2-7; D not resolved. This CDR3 has 15 residues. With 1 base removed from V and 3 bases from J, the gap between germline ends came to 13 bases. The germline CDR1 and CDR2 sequences are MGHRA and YSYEKL.